This T cell receptor beta chain was observed in a study of cytomegalovirus exposure and HLA in healthy donors. Profiled with immunoSEQ multiplex PCR; TCRdb holds only in-frame clones, not every one. Among roughly 310,000 clones listed, roughly 86% were seen once. This TCR came from a man aged 30-40 years in good health and CMV-seronegative. Sequences were obtained from PBMCs.

The CDR3 reads CASRFSGGARDTQYF. In nucleotides, the CDR3 is TGTGCCAGCAGGTTCAGCGGGGGGGCAAGAGATACGCAGTATTTT. The chain has TRBV5-4 and TRBJ2-3; 10 bases align to TRBD2. The CDR3 runs 15 residues. Germline CDR1 reads SGHNT; CDR2 reads YYREEE (reference sequence). The ends lost 5 bases at V and 5 bases at J; junction bases unmatched: 8.